The rows below give T cell receptor beta chains drawn from one sample of a study of T cell responses to AZD1222 COVID-19 vaccine. This table comes from immunoSEQ multiplex PCR, and its TCRdb copy is limited to in-frame clones, with some not included. This sample has around 58,000 clones, with 65% to 90% found just once. The specimen comprised peripheral blood, sampled on day 0 of AZD1222 vaccination. Receptors were obtained from an adult in good health. Each CDR3 is given with its conserved first and last residue. The order of the fields is V gene, J gene, CDR3 protein.

TRBV19	TRBJ2-1	CASTHSLGTVDNEQFF
TRBV24-1	TRBJ1-5	CATSDTGSNQPQHF
TRBV28	TRBJ1-5	CASSLGGGNQPQHF
TRBV7-2	TRBJ2-6	CASSLGGGAGANVLTF
TRBV18	TRBJ2-5	CASSPPIWTGDEETQYF
TRBV7-9	TRBJ1-5	CASSFDILGDQPQHF
TRBV19	TRBJ2-7	CASSWGAAYEQYF
TRBV7-9	TRBJ1-1	CASSLGSDRERAFF
TRBV7-8	TRBJ2-3	CASTRRQTMDTQYF
TRBV27	TRBJ2-2	CASSSWTSGANTGELFF
TRBV5-5	TRBJ1-3	CASSLAPRDRGNTIYF
TRBV29-1	TRBJ2-7	CSVEGTTGQGGYEQYF
TRBV29-1	TRBJ1-1	CSALRSMNTEAFF
TRBV4-3	TRBJ2-3	CASSQGASGADTQYF
TRBV15	TRBJ1-4	CATSNTDPGREKLFF
TRBV3-1/TRBV3-2	TRBJ2-1	CASSPGTSDYNEQFF
TRBV24-1	TRBJ1-2	CATSYGGNYGYTF
TRBV6-5	TRBJ2-5	CASRTSGVETQYF
TRBV10-3	TRBJ1-1	CAIAQNTEAFF
TRBV28	TRBJ2-7	CASRTLTSGRYEQYF
TRBV7-9	TRBJ1-1	CASSSTGGAATEAFF
TRBV19	TRBJ1-5	CASSSGTGGKQPQHF
TRBV28	TRBJ1-4	CASSTGSGKLFF